This entry features one T cell receptor (beta chain) sequence. Template switching introduced a universal primer site, and the cDNA bore unique molecular identifiers. TCRdb redid the calling of the 5' RACE reads with MiXCR, one entry per CDR3 protein. This table has about 720,000 distinct CDR3 sequences, about 20% appearing once. The entry originates in a study of identical twins. These data also formed part of another study, on T cells expressing NK-cell markers.

This receptor was obtained from a woman younger than 30 in good health. Material: PBMCs.

CDR3 amino acids: CASSYKRGEQYF. The CDR3 DNA is TGTGCCAGCAGTTACAAGCGAGGCGAGCAGTACTTC. This rearrangement joins TRBV6-2 or TRBV6-3 to TRBJ2-7; D gene unclear. V shed 2 bases and J shed 6 bases, with 8 bases lying between them. From germline, CDR1 is MNHEY and CDR2 SVGEGT. The CDR3 sequence is 12 residues long.